Listed below are T cell receptor beta chains from one sample, sequenced in a study of T cell responses to AZD1222 COVID-19 vaccine. Produced via immunoSEQ multiplex PCR; TCRdb's table is partial and in-frame only. The sample has 57,000 or so clones; 75% to 90% are singletons. This material consisted of peripheral blood, taken on day 0 of MenACWY control vaccination. The receptors were sampled from an adult in good health. Each CDR3 is given with its conserved first and last residue. D genes are given only for firm matches. Where a row states a size, it is once, few, many or the class of an expanded clone; other rows omit it.

TRBD1 NA TRBJ2-7 TRBV18 CASSPPGQGALYEQYF TGTGCCAGCTCACCACCGGGACAGGGGGCGTTATACGAGCAGTACTTC
TRBD1 NA TRBJ2-5 TRBV2 CASSPGTVAQETQYF TGTGCCAGCAGTCCCGGGACAGTAGCACAAGAGACCCAGTACTTC
NA NA TRBJ2-1 TRBV6-2/TRBV6-3 CASSSGLAWDEQFF TGTGCCAGCAGTTCTGGACTGGCTTGGGATGAGCAGTTCTTC
TRBD1 NA TRBJ1-6 TRBV18 CASSLRGQGNSPLHF TGTGCCAGCTCACTCCGAGGACAGGGAAATTCACCCCTCCACTTT
NA NA TRBJ1-5 TRBV28 CASSSTPPSQHF TGTGCCAGCAGTTCGACACCGCCGTCCCAGCATTTT
TRBD1 NA TRBJ2-7 TRBV6-6 CASSYSRDSSYEQYF TGTGCCAGCAGTTACTCTAGGGACAGCTCCTACGAGCAGTACTTC
TRBD1 NA TRBJ2-2 TRBV3-1/TRBV3-2 CASSLTGTAAAGELFF TGTGCCAGCAGCCTCACCGGGACAGCTGCTGCCGGGGAGCTGTTTTTT
NA NA TRBJ1-5 TRBV28 CASSPGMYQPQHF TGTGCCAGCAGCCCCGGGATGTATCAGCCCCAGCATTTT
TRBD1 NA TRBJ1-4 TRBV27 CASSFETGNEKLFF TGTGCCAGCAGTTTCGAGACAGGGAATGAAAAACTGTTTTTT
NA NA TRBJ1-1 TRBV11-3 CASSLGAGSNTEAFF TGTGCCAGCAGCCTAGGGGCAGGGTCGAACACTGAAGCTTTCTTT
TRBD1 once TRBJ1-5 TRBV2 CASSEPGQGALSNQPQHF TGTGCCAGCAGTGAACCGGGACAGGGGGCGTTGAGCAATCAGCCCCAGCATTTT
NA NA TRBJ1-5 TRBV7-8 CASSPIQGVGHQPQHF TGTGCCAGCAGCCCGATACAGGGCGTGGGCCATCAGCCCCAGCATTTT
NA few TRBJ1-4 TRBV28 CASSPPNREEKLFF TGTGCCAGCAGTCCCCCGAACAGGGAGGAAAAACTGTTTTTT
TRBD2 NA TRBJ2-7 TRBV7-2 CASSLVARTSGEQYF TGTGCCAGCAGCTTAGTGGCTAGGACTAGTGGCGAGCAGTACTTC
NA NA TRBJ2-2 TRBV7-2 CASSKKASGTGELFF TGTGCCAGCAGCAAGAAGGCTAGTGGCACCGGGGAGCTGTTTTTT
NA NA TRBJ2-1 TRBV5-4 CASSLPGLIKPNEQFF TGTGCCAGCAGCCTCCCGGGACTCATTAAGCCCAATGAGCAGTTCTTC
TRBD1 few TRBJ1-2 TRBV6-2/TRBV6-3 CASSGTEYYGYTF TGTGCCAGCAGCGGGACAGAATACTATGGCTACACCTTC
TRBD2 NA TRBJ2-2 TRBV28 CASGSIAGSGELFF TGTGCCAGCGGGTCGATAGCGGGATCTGGGGAGCTGTTTTTT
TRBD2 NA TRBJ2-2 TRBV5-1 CASSWTGLSGTNTGELFF TGCGCCAGCAGCTGGACTGGACTAAGCGGGACGAACACCGGGGAGCTGTTTTTT
NA NA TRBJ1-1 TRBV7-3 CASSLANGIEAFF TGTGCCAGCAGCCTAGCGAACGGGATTGAAGCTTTCTTT
TRBD1 NA TRBJ1-5 TRBV6-2/TRBV6-3 CASSYSPQTGQGRQPQHF TGTGCCAGCAGTTACTCGCCCCAAACGGGACAGGGACGACAGCCCCAGCATTTT
NA NA TRBJ2-7 TRBV19 CASRSDPTYEQYF TGTGCCAGTAGATCAGACCCCACCTACGAGCAGTACTTC
NA NA TRBJ1-5 TRBV24-1 CATSQEEWNQPQHF TGTGCCACCAGCCAGGAGGAATGGAATCAGCCCCAGCATTTT
NA NA TRBJ1-1 TRBV6-6 CASSYRGMSTEAFF TGTGCCAGCAGTTACCGCGGGATGTCCACTGAAGCTTTCTTT
TRBD2 NA TRBJ2-1 TRBV15 CATSGGGTRNGEQFF TGTGCCACCAGCGGGGGAGGGACTAGAAATGGTGAGCAGTTCTTC
NA NA TRBJ1-5 TRBV2 CASSSQGGGNQPQHF TGTGCCAGCAGTTCTCAGGGAGGGGGCAATCAGCCCCAGCATTTT
TRBD2 NA TRBJ2-1 TRBV27 CASSLMGLAGGQSPNEQFF TGTGCCAGCAGTTTAATGGGACTAGCGGGAGGTCAATCCCCCAATGAGCAGTTCTTC
NA NA TRBJ2-3 TRBV7-2 CASSPDSLGTDTQYF TGTGCCAGCAGCCCCGACAGTTTGGGCACAGATACGCAGTATTTT
NA NA TRBJ2-2 TRBV6-5 CASSYQTYPNTGELFF TGTGCCAGCAGTTACCAGACGTACCCGAACACCGGGGAGCTGTTTTTT
NA NA TRBJ1-1 TRBV7-9 CASSETLGNTEAFF TGTGCCAGCAGCGAGACGTTAGGGAACACTGAAGCTTTCTTT
NA NA TRBJ2-1 TRBV29-1 CSVEDQRYSYNEQFF TGCAGCGTTGAAGACCAGCGGTACTCCTACAATGAGCAGTTCTTC
NA NA TRBJ1-3 TRBV19 CASSMGYLSGNTIYF TGTGCCAGTAGTATGGGATACCTCTCTGGAAACACCATATATTTT
NA NA TRBJ2-7 TRBV28 CASSRRDYEQYF TGTGCCAGCAGTCGCCGGGACTACGAGCAGTACTTC
TRBD1 NA TRBJ2-1 TRBV12-3/TRBV12-4 CASSYGQGLEQFF TGTGCCAGCAGTTATGGACAGGGCTTGGAGCAGTTCTTC
NA once TRBJ2-7 TRBV6-2/TRBV6-3 CASSYGVYEQYF TGTGCCAGCAGTTACGGGGTCTACGAGCAGTACTTC
NA few TRBJ2-3 TRBV5-4 CASRQGQNTDTQYF TGTGCCAGCAGGCAAGGACAGAACACAGATACGCAGTATTTT
NA NA TRBJ2-5 TRBV7-8 CASSLLIQETQYF TGTGCCAGCAGCTTACTCATCCAAGAGACCCAGTACTTC